Presented here are 5 T cell receptor beta chains from one specimen sequenced in a study of identical twins. TCRdb fed the 5' RACE reads into MiXCR, producing one record per CDR3 protein. Of roughly 350,000 distinct CDR3 sequences in the sample, 8.5% to 10% were seen once. Sequenced input: naive T cells sorted from blood. Receptor source: a woman in her fifties or sixties in good health.

This clonotype was counted a few times. This sequence joins TRBV5-1 and TRBJ2-1, with D possibly called TRBD1 or TRBD2 (5 bases each). Trimming took 1 base from V and 0 from J, leaving 14 bases between them. The CDR3 is 17 residues long. The germline CDR1 and CDR2 sequences are SGHRS and YFSETQ. CDR3 protein: CASSLSTGPSSYNEQFF. The CDR3 bases are TGCGCCAGCAGCTTGTCTACGGGACCGAGCTCCTACAATGAGCAGTTCTTC. The full variable domain, with the rest looked up from reference TRBV5-1 and TRBJ2-1, is KAGVTQTPRYLIKTRGQQVTLSCSPISGHRSVSWYQQTPGQGLQFLFEYFSETQRNKGNFPGRFSGRQFSNSRSEMNVSTLELGDSALYLCASSLSTGPSSYNEQFFGPGTRLTVL.

The V gene is TRBV4-1, the J gene TRBJ2-7; TRBD2 agrees at 9 bases. The CDR3 sequence is 17 residues long. V was clipped by 3 bases and J by 4 bases; unmatched bases: 13. Looked up from germline, CDR1 is MGHRA and CDR2 is YSYEKL. CDR3 bases: TGCGCCAGCAGCCATAGGCGGGAGGGCCTCGCAAATTACGAGCAGTACTTC. Amino acids: CASSHRREGLANYEQYF.

At least ten counts were recorded for this clonotype. V usage is TRBV6-1 and J usage is TRBJ1-5; D gene unclear. There are 14 residues in the CDR3. The germline V gene has CDR1 MNHNS and CDR2 SASEGT. V gave up 2 bases and J gave up 7 bases, with 12 bases separating them. CDR3 sequence (DNA): TGTGCCAGCAGTGAACGGTTAGGTGGACAGCCCCAGCATTTT. Protein product: CASSERLGGQPQHF.

Ten or more counts support this clonotype. The CDR3 coding sequence is TGCAGTGCCCTTGGGGACTTGAACAATGAGCAGTTCTTC. Protein sequence: CSALGDLNNEQFF. The rearrangement joins TRBV20-1 to TRBJ2-1; TRBD2 might be the D (6 bases). V lost 6 bases, J lost 5 bases, and 14 bases lay in between. Germline assignment: CDR1 DFQATT and CDR2 SNEGSKA (reference sequence). The CDR3 runs to 13 residues.

This clonotype was detected a few times. The rearrangement joins TRBV28 to TRBJ1-4; 8 bases are shared with TRBD1. The CDR3 has 13 residues. V lost 10 bases to trimming and J lost 5 bases; unmatched junction nucleotides: 6. Germline V gene lookup returns CDR1 MDHEN and CDR2 SYDVKM. CDR3 sequence: CATRDRSNEKLFF. The CDR3 DNA sequence: TGTGCCACTCGGGACAGGTCGAATGAAAAACTGTTTTTT. Together with reference TRBV28 and TRBJ1-4, the CDR3 gives the full variable domain: DVKVTQSSRYLVKRTGEKVFLECVQDMDHENMFWYRQDPGLGLRLIYFSYDVKMKEKGDIPEGYSVSREKKERFSLILESASTNQTSMYLCATRDRSNEKLFFGSGTQLSVL.